These T cell receptor beta chains were read from a single sample in a study of blood T cell repertoires in COVID-19. Clones were sequenced by immunoSEQ multiplex PCR, and TCRdb holds only the in-frame ones, with some missing. The profile shows fewer than 350,000 clones, less than 85% of them singletons. The sequencing sample was made of PBMCs or T cells enriched from blood (not recorded which). These receptors all come from a woman aged 30 to 39 who had been exposed to COVID-19. Both conserved end residues are part of each CDR3. A D gene is named only where the DNA matches it firmly. The size of a clone is reported for some rows only, either as once, few or many, or as a class for expanded clones.

j_gene,abundance,d_gene,v_gene,len,CDR3nt,CDR3aa
TRBJ2-3,few,TRBD2,TRBV10-3,17,TGTGCCACCAATCCGGGACTAGCGGGGGGGAATCCAGATACGCAGTATTTT,CATNPGLAGGNPDTQYF
TRBJ1-1,once,.,TRBV2,13,TGTGCCAGCAGTGAAGGGCAGGGCACTGAAGCTTTCTTT,CASSEGQGTEAFF
TRBJ1-5,.,TRBD1,TRBV7-2,13,TGTGCCAGCAGCCTCGACAGGGATCAGCCCCAGCATTTT,CASSLDRDQPQHF
TRBJ2-5,.,.,TRBV28,13,TGTGCCAGCAGTACAACAGGGTTTGAGACCCAGTACTTC,CASSTTGFETQYF
TRBJ2-2,.,TRBD1,TRBV11-3,16,TGTGCCAGCAGCTTAGAATTCGGGACAGGAACCGGGGAGCTGTTTTTT,CASSLEFGTGTGELFF
TRBJ1-5,.,.,TRBV28,13,TGTGCCAGCAGTTTATCTAACAATCAGCCCCAGCATTTT,CASSLSNNQPQHF
TRBJ1-4,.,.,TRBV28,17,TGTGCCAGCAGTTTATTGAGACTCCGGCTAACTAATGAAAAACTGTTTTTT,CASSLLRLRLTNEKLFF
TRBJ1-1,.,.,TRBV7-2,14,TGTGCCAGCAGCTTATCCCCAGGGAACACTGAAGCTTTCTTT,CASSLSPGNTEAFF
TRBJ2-1,.,.,TRBV27,16,TGTGCCAGCAGTTTCCCTTTTCAGGGGCCCTACAATGAGCAGTTCTTC,CASSFPFQGPYNEQFF
TRBJ1-4,.,.,TRBV7-2,14,TGTGCCAGCAGCTTGCGTGCGACTAATGAAAAACTGTTTTTT,CASSLRATNEKLFF
TRBJ1-2,.,TRBD1,TRBV9,18,TGTGCCAGCAGCTCCAAACAGGGACAGAACGATCCGGCCTATGGCTACACCTTC,CASSSKQGQNDPAYGYTF
TRBJ1-1,.,.,TRBV19,13,TGTGCCAGTAGACAGGCTATGAACACTGAAGCTTTCTTT,CASRQAMNTEAFF
TRBJ2-5,.,TRBD1,TRBV27,15,TGTGCCAGCAGCCTATCACAGGGGTCCCAAGAGACCCAGTACTTC,CASSLSQGSQETQYF
TRBJ2-7,.,TRBD2,TRBV10-3,15,TGTGCCATCAGTGAGTCGTCTAGCGGGAGTTACGAGCAGTACTTC,CAISESSSGSYEQYF
TRBJ2-2,.,.,TRBV11-2,17,TGTGCCAGCAGCCACCCTTACAGGGAAGGAAGCACCGGGGAGCTGTTTTTT,CASSHPYREGSTGELFF
TRBJ1-6,.,.,TRBV6-1,14,TGTGCCAGCAGTGATGCCACATATAATTCACCCCTCCACTTT,CASSDATYNSPLHF
TRBJ2-1,.,.,TRBV3-1/TRBV3-2,12,TGTGCCAGCAGCCGCGTAGTTTATGAGCAGTTCTTC,CASSRVVYEQFF
TRBJ2-3,.,.,TRBV18,16,TGTGCCAGCTCACTACGCCGGGCAGGGTGGGCAGATACGCAGTATTTT,CASSLRRAGWADTQYF
TRBJ1-1,few,.,TRBV28,14,TGTGCCAGCAGTTTAGGGCTGGCGAACACTGAAGCTTTCTTT,CASSLGLANTEAFF
TRBJ2-2,.,.,TRBV13,18,TGTGCCAGCAGCAGCTTAGCGGTGAGCGAGCGGTACACCGGGGAGCTGTTTTTT,CASSSLAVSERYTGELFF
TRBJ2-5,.,TRBD1,TRBV9,15,TGTGCCAGCAGCGTAGCAGGGGGCGTAGGAGAGACCCAGTACTTC,CASSVAGGVGETQYF
TRBJ1-5,.,.,TRBV13,14,TGTGCCAGCAGCTCCTCCTCGGGGGATCAGCCCCAGCATTTT,CASSSSSGDQPQHF
TRBJ1-5,.,.,TRBV6-1,15,TGTGCCAGCAGTGAATCGGGGTATAGCAATCAGCCCCAGCATTTT,CASSESGYSNQPQHF
TRBJ1-2,many,.,TRBV21-1,16,TGTGCCAGCAGCAAAGATGAGGGCAGGATACACCATGGCTACACCTTC,CASSKDEGRIHHGYTF
TRBJ2-1,.,.,TRBV3-1/TRBV3-2,16,TGTGCCAGCAGCCAAGATATGACTAGTATGGAAAATGAGCAGTTCTTC,CASSQDMTSMENEQFF
TRBJ2-7,.,.,TRBV28,18,TGTGCCAGCAGTATCGGGACAGGGTCGCTAGCGGGGTCCTACGAGCAGTACTTC,CASSIGTGSLAGSYEQYF
TRBJ1-5,.,.,TRBV24-1,14,TGTGCCACCAGTCCATCAGCCGCGGGCCAGCCCCAGCATTTT,CATSPSAAGQPQHF
TRBJ2-7,.,TRBD1,TRBV5-5,15,TGTGCCAGCAGCCTGACGGGACAGGGGTTTTACGAGCAGTACTTC,CASSLTGQGFYEQYF
TRBJ1-3,.,.,TRBV5-1,15,TGCGCCAGCAGCCCAGGGGAGAGCTCTGGAAACACCATATATTTT,CASSPGESSGNTIYF
TRBJ2-7,.,TRBD2,TRBV4-1,18,TGCGCCAGCAGCCCCTCATTAATGGCGGCGGGAGTCAATAGCGAGCAGTACTTC,CASSPSLMAAGVNSEQYF
TRBJ2-3,.,TRBD2,TRBV7-2,17,TGTGCCAGCAGCACGCGACTAGCGGGAGGTCTATCGGATACGCAGTATTTT,CASSTRLAGGLSDTQYF
TRBJ2-3,.,TRBD1,TRBV7-2,17,TGTGCCAGCAGCTTAGTGAGGGACAGGCGACGCACAGATACGCAGTATTTT,CASSLVRDRRRTDTQYF
TRBJ1-5,.,.,TRBV18,14,TGTGCCAGCTCACCGACAGCCGATGGTGAGCCCCAGCATTTT,CASSPTADGEPQHF
TRBJ1-6,.,TRBD1,TRBV6-5,15,TGTGCCAGCACCTCGATAGGGACAGGGATTTCACCCCTCCACTTT,CASTSIGTGISPLHF
TRBJ2-6,.,TRBD2,TRBV11-3,16,TGTGCCAGCAGCTTAAGCGGGAACTCTGGGGCCAACGTCCTGACTTTC,CASSLSGNSGANVLTF
TRBJ2-2,.,.,TRBV3-1/TRBV3-2,14,TGTGCCAGCGGAGCTGATTCGAACACCGGGGAGCTGTTTTTT,CASGADSNTGELFF
TRBJ2-4,.,.,TRBV7-2,14,TGTGCCAGCAGCTTCCCGGACTTGAGAAACATTCAGTACTTC,CASSFPDLRNIQYF
TRBJ2-3,.,.,TRBV19,15,TGTGCCAGTACCACTGATGGTTACCGGACAGATACGCAGTATTTT,CASTTDGYRTDTQYF
TRBJ2-1,.,TRBD1,TRBV27,17,TGTGCCAGCAGTTTAGCCTTGACAGGGGGCGCACGAAGTGAGCAGTTCTTC,CASSLALTGGARSEQFF
TRBJ2-7,.,.,TRBV5-1,13,TGCGCCAGCAGACAGGGCCGGATGGGCGAGCAGTACTTC,CASRQGRMGEQYF
TRBJ2-7,.,.,TRBV27,16,TGTGCCAGCAGTCCTAAAGCCGGTGGAGTTACCTACGAGCAGTACTTC,CASSPKAGGVTYEQYF
TRBJ2-1,.,TRBD2,TRBV3-1/TRBV3-2,19,TGTGCCAGCAGCCAAGTGGCTAGCGGGAGAGGGATTACCTACAATGAGCAGTTCTTC,CASSQVASGRGITYNEQFF
TRBJ2-7,.,.,TRBV5-1,13,TGCGCCAGCAGTCTAGCAGGGGCCCACGAGCAGTACTTC,CASSLAGAHEQYF
TRBJ2-3,once,TRBD2,TRBV24-1,16,TGTGCCACCAGTGGGTCTAGCGGAAAACACACAGATACGCAGTATTTT,CATSGSSGKHTDTQYF
TRBJ1-4,.,TRBD1,TRBV4-2,14,TGTGCCAGCAGCCAAGGGACAGGGCGTGAAAAACTGTTTTTT,CASSQGTGREKLFF
TRBJ2-7,.,.,TRBV5-6,12,TGTGCCAGCAGCTCCCAGGGGTACGAGCAGTACTTC,CASSSQGYEQYF
TRBJ2-7,.,TRBD2,TRBV3-1/TRBV3-2,15,TGTGCCAGCAGCCAATCCCGACTAGCGGGACTCGAGCAGTACTTC,CASSQSRLAGLEQYF
TRBJ2-1,.,.,TRBV10-2,15,TGCGCCAGCAGTGACTACTCTGGACTCGTTGATGAGCAGTTCTTC,CASSDYSGLVDEQFF
TRBJ1-2,.,.,TRBV2,13,TGTGCCAGCAGTTACGTCAGGGATACTAGCTACACCTTC,CASSYVRDTSYTF
TRBJ2-1,.,TRBD2,TRBV7-9,17,TGTGCCAGCGGGGGGGCTAGCGGGCTGGCCTCCTACAATGAGCAGTTCTTC,CASGGASGLASYNEQFF
TRBJ1-5,once,.,TRBV27,13,TGTGCCAGCAGCCCGCGCGGCAATCAGCCCCAGCATTTT,CASSPRGNQPQHF
TRBJ2-1,.,.,TRBV7-8,17,TGTGCCAGCAGCCCCCCCGTTTGGGCCCAGATTAACAATGAGCAGTTCTTC,CASSPPVWAQINNEQFF
TRBJ2-1,.,.,TRBV29-1,14,TGCAGCGTCCTACGGGACATTCCAAACAATGAGCAGTTCTTC,CSVLRDIPNNEQFF
TRBJ1-3,.,.,TRBV7-2,15,TGTGCCAGCAGCTTAATGGGGGCGCAGGGAAACACCATATATTTT,CASSLMGAQGNTIYF
TRBJ1-1,.,.,TRBV18,11,TGTGCCAGCTCACCGGGCGTTGAAGCTTTCTTT,CASSPGVEAFF